The clone carrying this T cell receptor (beta chain) was detected many times. Germline V gene lookup returns CDR1 SGHNT and CDR2 YYREEE (reference sequence). Losses at the gene ends were 4 bases for V and 5 bases for J; bases not matched to a gene: 6. The CDR3 runs 14 residues. Here immunoSEQ multiplex PCR was the method, and the copy in TCRdb shows in-frame clones only, minus some. The sample lists around 150,000 clones, around three quarters seen once, with about 8.6% in the top ten. This entry comes from a study of blood T cell repertoires in COVID-19. Across the study: The United States, Italy and Spain provided the acute and convalescent COVID-19 samples. In each case, the material was cDNA or gDNA derived from T cells, B-cell-depleted T cells, or PBMCs.

This receptor was identified in a man aged 45-65 years with active or convalescent COVID-19. The V call is TRBV5-4, the J call TRBJ1-5; 7 nucleotides line up with TRBD1. Sequencing was done on a sample of peripheral blood. CDR3 sequence (DNA): TGTGCCAGCAGCGTACAGGGGACCGATCAGCCCCAGCATTTT. It is translated as CASSVQGTDQPQHF.